A selection of T cell receptor beta chains follows, all from one sample in a study of shared T cell receptors in the human thymus. Produced via immunoSEQ multiplex PCR; TCRdb's table is partial and in-frame only. The sample contains roughly 550,000 clones, more than 75% of which appear only once. The same sample was also used in a study of human thymus T cells.

The specimen was thymocytes. These receptor sequences come from a boy in the first two years of life with a congenital heart defect. Both conserved end residues are trimmed from each CDR3. The order of the fields is CDR3 protein, V gene, CDR3 length, D gene, J gene. A D gene is named only where the DNA matches it firmly.

cdr3_aa: ASSSDLGPLGESSYNEQF
v_call: TRBV5-1
cdr3_length: 18
d_call: .
j_call: TRBJ2-1

cdr3_aa: ASSILRRSGNQPQH
v_call: TRBV19
cdr3_length: 14
d_call: .
j_call: TRBJ1-5

cdr3_aa: ASSLGQGNNQPQH
v_call: TRBV7-9
cdr3_length: 13
d_call: TRBD1
j_call: TRBJ1-5

cdr3_aa: ASSHGTGSRYEQY
v_call: TRBV14
cdr3_length: 13
d_call: TRBD1
j_call: TRBJ2-7

cdr3_aa: ASSRKGTSGRRDTQY
v_call: TRBV4-3
cdr3_length: 15
d_call: TRBD2
j_call: TRBJ2-3

cdr3_aa: AWRGTSGRYEQY
v_call: TRBV30
cdr3_length: 12
d_call: TRBD2
j_call: TRBJ2-7

cdr3_aa: ASSLEASGTRNEQF
v_call: TRBV7-2
cdr3_length: 14
d_call: TRBD2
j_call: TRBJ2-1

cdr3_aa: ASRTIGLAGVGETQY
v_call: TRBV5-1
cdr3_length: 15
d_call: TRBD2
j_call: TRBJ2-5

cdr3_aa: ASSQGARTSQPQRYEQY
v_call: TRBV4-2
cdr3_length: 17
d_call: TRBD2
j_call: TRBJ2-7

cdr3_aa: ASRGHNQPQH
v_call: TRBV23-1
cdr3_length: 10
d_call: .
j_call: TRBJ1-5

cdr3_aa: ASRLHGGESSYNEQF
v_call: TRBV7-9
cdr3_length: 15
d_call: .
j_call: TRBJ2-1

cdr3_aa: ASSDRSANYGYT
v_call: TRBV27
cdr3_length: 12
d_call: .
j_call: TRBJ1-2

cdr3_aa: ASSLGPGELF
v_call: TRBV19
cdr3_length: 10
d_call: .
j_call: TRBJ2-2

cdr3_aa: ASSPGLAGGGDTQY
v_call: TRBV19
cdr3_length: 14
d_call: TRBD2
j_call: TRBJ2-3

cdr3_aa: ASRVGGTAYGYT
v_call: TRBV27
cdr3_length: 12
d_call: .
j_call: TRBJ1-2

cdr3_aa: ASSSGTGVTDEQY
v_call: TRBV11-1
cdr3_length: 13
d_call: .
j_call: TRBJ2-7

cdr3_aa: ASSLADREGRGTEAF
v_call: TRBV5-1
cdr3_length: 15
d_call: .
j_call: TRBJ1-1

cdr3_aa: ASLLRGHGTVSYEQY
v_call: TRBV11-2
cdr3_length: 15
d_call: TRBD1
j_call: TRBJ2-7

cdr3_aa: ASTLGGGFSYEQY
v_call: TRBV11-2
cdr3_length: 13
d_call: .
j_call: TRBJ2-7

cdr3_aa: ASSPRGLRETQY
v_call: TRBV14
cdr3_length: 12
d_call: .
j_call: TRBJ2-5

cdr3_aa: SVPDRKGNTIY
v_call: TRBV29-1
cdr3_length: 11
d_call: .
j_call: TRBJ1-3

cdr3_aa: ASIATSGNEQF
v_call: TRBV28
cdr3_length: 11
d_call: TRBD2
j_call: TRBJ2-1

cdr3_aa: ASSEGDYASY
v_call: TRBV2
cdr3_length: 10
d_call: .
j_call: TRBJ2-5

cdr3_aa: ASSQDRASARDTQY
v_call: TRBV4-3
cdr3_length: 14
d_call: .
j_call: TRBJ2-3

cdr3_aa: AISPGEMDQPQH
v_call: TRBV10-3
cdr3_length: 12
d_call: .
j_call: TRBJ1-5

cdr3_aa: ASSHPFYEQY
v_call: TRBV23-1
cdr3_length: 10
d_call: .
j_call: TRBJ2-7

cdr3_aa: ASSPTSSSLGRGNTIY
v_call: TRBV18
cdr3_length: 16
d_call: .
j_call: TRBJ1-3

cdr3_aa: ASSQAQGQNSGNTIY
v_call: TRBV4-1
cdr3_length: 15
d_call: TRBD1
j_call: TRBJ1-3

cdr3_aa: ASSLSPGGAGETQY
v_call: TRBV5-6
cdr3_length: 14
d_call: TRBD1
j_call: TRBJ2-5

cdr3_aa: SVERQGGAF
v_call: TRBV29-1
cdr3_length: 9
d_call: .
j_call: TRBJ1-1

cdr3_aa: ASSYSNRVFHEQY
v_call: TRBV6-5
cdr3_length: 13
d_call: .
j_call: TRBJ2-7

cdr3_aa: ASSIPPAGTSGKVGSTDTQY
v_call: TRBV19
cdr3_length: 20
d_call: TRBD2
j_call: TRBJ2-3

cdr3_aa: ASSQDLTGGSYEQY
v_call: TRBV14
cdr3_length: 14
d_call: TRBD1
j_call: TRBJ2-7

cdr3_aa: ASSLKLAGWYNEQF
v_call: TRBV28
cdr3_length: 14
d_call: TRBD2
j_call: TRBJ2-1

cdr3_aa: ASSTLVTGELF
v_call: TRBV14
cdr3_length: 11
d_call: .
j_call: TRBJ2-2

cdr3_aa: ASSVQGPTNEKLF
v_call: TRBV14
cdr3_length: 13
d_call: .
j_call: TRBJ1-4